This T cell receptor (beta chain) originates from a study of blood T cell repertoires in COVID-19. The wider study: T cells, B-cell-depleted T cells, or PBMCs supplied cDNA or gDNA.

Original processing notes: Amplification with reference gene primers provided the estimates of nucleated cell counts. The table came from immunoSEQ multiplex PCR; TCRdb's copy has only in-frame clones and leaves some out. The D gene and trimming were derived from the DNA, and the V and J assignments and clone size from that table. The sample lists 350,000 to 450,000 clones, over 75% seen once, with 1.4% to 1.5% in the top ten. From germline, CDR1 is LGHNA and CDR2 YSLEER. The CDR3 extends over 16 amino acids. The ends were cut back, 0 bases at V and 3 bases at J, with 15 bases in the middle. The rearrangement links TRBV4-3 to TRBJ2-7, with a possible D match to TRBD1 (6 bases). This TCR came from a woman aged 18-35 years who had been exposed to COVID-19. Sequences were obtained from PBMCs or T cells enriched from blood (not recorded which). The DNA of the CDR3 is TGCGCCAGCAGCCAAGATTGGTTGGACAGAGGCTACGAGCAGTACTTC. Protein: CASSQDWLDRGYEQYF.